This T cell receptor (beta chain) originates from a study of radiotherapy plus CTLA-4 blockade in lung cancer. Study summary: Objective responses emerged in 15% to 20% of patients, and roughly 32% attained disease control. Findings and limits, study-wide: Blood TCR clones of tumor origin expanded after radiotherapy plus ipilimumab.

CDR1 and CDR2 from the germline V gene are SGHRS and YFSETQ. The CDR3 consists of 12 residues. Between the trimmed V and J ends, which lost 7 bases and 3 bases, there was a span of 11 bases. Alongside CTLA-4 blockade with ipilimumab, patients with chemo-refractory metastatic non-small-cell lung cancer received focal radiation. Method: immunoSEQ multiplex PCR; TCRdb's copy keeps in-frame clones and lacks some. The sample includes roughly 42,000 clones, roughly three quarters of them seen just once. This clone occurred many times. The target antigen is unknown. The input for sequencing was peripheral blood, taken from a patient treated with radiotherapy plus ipilimumab. V is TRBV5-1 and J is TRBJ2-7; tentative D call: TRBD2 (5 bases). This clonotype was sampled from a human donor with non-small cell lung cancer that progressed on radiotherapy plus ipilimumab. In DNA, the CDR3 is TGCGCCAGCGGGCAGGACTTCTACGAGCAGTACTTC. It is translated as CASGQDFYEQYF.